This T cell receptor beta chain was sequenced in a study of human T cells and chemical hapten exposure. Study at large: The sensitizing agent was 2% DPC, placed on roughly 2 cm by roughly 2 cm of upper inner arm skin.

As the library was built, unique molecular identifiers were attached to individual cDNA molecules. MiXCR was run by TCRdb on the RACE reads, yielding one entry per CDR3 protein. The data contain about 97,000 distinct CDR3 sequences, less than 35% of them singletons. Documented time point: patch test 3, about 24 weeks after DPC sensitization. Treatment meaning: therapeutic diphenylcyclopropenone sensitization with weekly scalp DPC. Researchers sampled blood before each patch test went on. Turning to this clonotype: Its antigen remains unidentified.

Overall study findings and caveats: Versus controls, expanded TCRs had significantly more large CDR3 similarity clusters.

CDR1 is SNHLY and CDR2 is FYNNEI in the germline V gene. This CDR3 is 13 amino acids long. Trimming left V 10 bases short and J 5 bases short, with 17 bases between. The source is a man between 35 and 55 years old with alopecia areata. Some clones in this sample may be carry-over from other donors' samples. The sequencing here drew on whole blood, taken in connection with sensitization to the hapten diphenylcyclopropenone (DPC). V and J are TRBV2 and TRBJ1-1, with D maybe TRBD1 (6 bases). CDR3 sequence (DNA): TGTGCCACCCTCCCTACGAGGGGGACTGAAGCTTTCTTT. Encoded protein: CATLPTRGTEAFF.